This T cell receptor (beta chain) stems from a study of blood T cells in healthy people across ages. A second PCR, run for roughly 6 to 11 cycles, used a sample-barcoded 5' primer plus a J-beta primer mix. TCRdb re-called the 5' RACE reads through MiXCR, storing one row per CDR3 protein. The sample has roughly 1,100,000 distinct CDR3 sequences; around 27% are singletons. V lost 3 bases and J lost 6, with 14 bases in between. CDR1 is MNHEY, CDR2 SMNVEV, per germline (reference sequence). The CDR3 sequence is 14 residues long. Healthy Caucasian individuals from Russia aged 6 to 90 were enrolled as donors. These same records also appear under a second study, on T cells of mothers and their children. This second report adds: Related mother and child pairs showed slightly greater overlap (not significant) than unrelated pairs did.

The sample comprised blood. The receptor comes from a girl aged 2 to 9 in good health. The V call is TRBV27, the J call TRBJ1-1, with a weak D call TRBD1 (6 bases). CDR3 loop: CASSLGAGGAEAFF. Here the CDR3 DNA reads TGTGCCAGCAGTTTGGGGGCGGGGGGGGCTGAAGCTTTCTTT.